This T cell receptor beta chain was identified during a study of CD8+ T cells in alopecia areata. Study-wide background: Twice a day, 5 to 10 mg of oral tofacitinib was administered to treated patients.

Extracted from the samples, RNA was reverse transcribed into cDNA to serve as the sequencing template. Here immunoSEQ multiplex PCR was the method, and the copy in TCRdb shows in-frame clones only, minus some. The data hold under 350,000 clones, with roughly 64% observed a single time. Treatment here: oral pan-JAK inhibitor, 5-10 mg twice daily. Germline V gene sequence: CDR1 SGHTA, CDR2 FQGTGA. CDR3 size: 15 residues. With 2 bases removed from V and 1 base from J, the gap between germline ends came to 10 bases. The material was CD4+ T cells sorted from blood, obtained at week 24, from a patient treated with tofacitinib. The clonotype originates from a human donor with alopecia areata. This chain links TRBV7-3 with TRBJ2-3, with D possibly being TRBD1 or TRBD2 (5 bases each). The DNA for the CDR3 is TGTGCCAGCAGCTTATCTGGGGGACGCACAGATACGCAGTATTTT. This sequence encodes CASSLSGGRTDTQYF.